This T cell receptor beta chain was recorded in a study of lymphopenia after photon versus proton radiotherapy. Study observations and caveats: Under photons, naive T cells and diversity fell while effector/memory populations rose. After lymphocyte nadir, photon-treated repertoires showed oligoclonal expansion, especially CD8+ Temra. Post-nadir TCR diversity decline inversely tracked overall survival among those who died.

Assay: immunoSEQ multiplex PCR; the TCRdb copy retains only in-frame clones and omits some. The data hold 35,000 to 45,000 clones, with roughly four fifths observed a single time. With regard to this clone: Its antigen is unidentified.

Germline CDR1 and CDR2: SEHNR and FQNEAQ (reference sequence). Trimming took 1 base from V and 5 from J, leaving 16 bases between them. This CDR3 is 16 amino acids long. The receptor was derived from a woman in her 70s with pancreatic cancer. Specimen: peripheral blood, collected from a patient treated with proton-based radiotherapy. This chain connects TRBV7-9 to TRBJ2-3; either TRBD1 or TRBD2 may supply D (5 bases each). The CDR3 nucleotides are TGTGCCAGCAGCTTAGAGGCCCTAGCTGGGGGAGATACGCAGTATTTT. Translated, it gives CASSLEALAGGDTQYF.